This T cell receptor (beta chain) derives from a study of post-analysis software for immune sequencing data. The wider study: Relapsing-remitting, secondary progressive and progressive-relapsing multiple sclerosis were all included among the disease courses. General study results and limits: Those with multiple sclerosis, the patient group, showed significantly lower normalized Chao1 diversity than controls.

Note on this clonotype: The antigen remains undetermined.

Unique molecular identifiers tagged the TCR beta cDNA libraries. Between roughly 0.9 and 11 million T cells gave rise to approximately 520,000 cDNA molecules. A single record per CDR3 protein comes from TCRdb applying MiXCR to the PCR reads. The sample lists 750,000 to 950,000 distinct CDR3 sequences; about 57% were seen once. The TCR comes from a girl between 5 and 17 years old with multiple sclerosis. Sequenced: blood.

CDR3 residues: CASSLLGQPKSSYNEQYF. For the CDR3, the DNA is TGCGCCAGCAGCCTCCTAGGACAGCCTAAGAGCTCCTACAATGAGCAGTACTTC. This chain connects TRBV5-1 to TRBJ2-7; D might be TRBD1 (6 bases). This CDR3 region has 18 residues. Trimming took 4 bases from V and 7 from J, leaving 30 bases between them. Germline V gene lookup returns CDR1 SGHRS and CDR2 YFSETQ.